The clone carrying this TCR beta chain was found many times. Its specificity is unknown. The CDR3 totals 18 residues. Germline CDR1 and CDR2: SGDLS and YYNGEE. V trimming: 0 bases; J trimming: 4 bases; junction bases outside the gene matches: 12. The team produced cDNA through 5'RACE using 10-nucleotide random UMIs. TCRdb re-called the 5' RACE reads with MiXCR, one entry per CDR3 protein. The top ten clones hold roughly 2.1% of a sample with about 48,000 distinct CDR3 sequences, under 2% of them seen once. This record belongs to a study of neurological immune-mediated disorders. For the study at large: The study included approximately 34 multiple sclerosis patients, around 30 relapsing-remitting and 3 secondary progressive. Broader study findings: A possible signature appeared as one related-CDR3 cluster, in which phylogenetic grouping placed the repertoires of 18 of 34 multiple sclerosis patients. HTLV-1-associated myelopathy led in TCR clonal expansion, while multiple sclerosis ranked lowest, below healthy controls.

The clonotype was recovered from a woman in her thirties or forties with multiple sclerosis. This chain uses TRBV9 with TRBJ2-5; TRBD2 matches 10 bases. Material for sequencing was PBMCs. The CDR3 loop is CASSVGGSGGSATETQYF. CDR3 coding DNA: TGTGCCAGCAGCGTAGGAGGTAGCGGGGGGTCGGCTACAGAGACCCAGTACTTC.